The rows below give T cell receptor beta chains drawn from one sample of a study of long-term antiretroviral therapy in people with HIV. Here immunoSEQ multiplex PCR was the method, and the copy in TCRdb shows in-frame clones only, minus some. The sample records roughly 20,000 clones, 80% being singletons. The sequencing here drew on unsorted PBMCs, taken 0.2 years after starting antiretroviral therapy. These receptors were obtained from a middle-aged woman with HIV. Each CDR3 is given with its conserved first and last residue. The D gene is left open where the match is weak. Clone size appears in some rows only: once, few, many, or a class for an expanded clone.

CDR3aa: CASSLGNYYEQYF; CDR3nt: TGTGCCAGCAGCTTAGGGAACTACTACGAGCAGTACTTC; abundance: -; j_gene: TRBJ2-7; d_gene: -; v_gene: TRBV7-8
CDR3aa: CASSAPTENTEAFF; CDR3nt: TGTGCCAGCAGCGCCCCAACAGAAAACACTGAAGCTTTCTTT; abundance: -; j_gene: TRBJ1-1; d_gene: -; v_gene: TRBV27
CDR3aa: CASTALGTEAFF; CDR3nt: TGCGCCAGCACGGCCCTAGGGACTGAAGCTTTCTTT; abundance: -; j_gene: TRBJ1-1; d_gene: -; v_gene: TRBV5-1
CDR3aa: CASSLREVPAGASYEQYF; CDR3nt: TGTGCCAGCAGCTTAAGGGAGGTCCCAGCGGGGGCCTCCTACGAGCAGTACTTC; abundance: -; j_gene: TRBJ2-7; d_gene: TRBD2; v_gene: TRBV11-2
CDR3aa: CASSITGTGVQETQYF; CDR3nt: TGTGCCAGCAGCATTACCGGGACGGGAGTCCAAGAGACCCAGTACTTC; abundance: -; j_gene: TRBJ2-5; d_gene: -; v_gene: TRBV5-4
CDR3aa: CARNREQFF; CDR3nt: TGTGCCAGAAATCGTGAGCAGTTCTTC; abundance: -; j_gene: TRBJ2-1; d_gene: -; v_gene: TRBV27
CDR3aa: CASSLKRGQGDEKLFF; CDR3nt: TGTGCCAGCAGCCTAAAGCGGGGACAGGGGGATGAAAAACTGTTTTTT; abundance: -; j_gene: TRBJ1-4; d_gene: TRBD1; v_gene: TRBV4-2
CDR3aa: CAWSGDRSNEKLFF; CDR3nt: TGTGCCTGGAGTGGGGACAGGTCTAATGAAAAACTGTTTTTT; abundance: -; j_gene: TRBJ1-4; d_gene: TRBD1; v_gene: TRBV30
CDR3aa: CASSEAGGLEAFF; CDR3nt: TGTGCCAGCAGTGAAGCGGGGGGCCTTGAAGCTTTCTTT; abundance: few; j_gene: TRBJ1-1; d_gene: -; v_gene: TRBV2
CDR3aa: CASSPLITDEAFF; CDR3nt: TGTGCCAGCAGTCCTCTCATTACAGATGAAGCTTTCTTT; abundance: few; j_gene: TRBJ1-1; d_gene: -; v_gene: TRBV6-6
CDR3aa: CASSYLGETEAFF; CDR3nt: TGTGCCAGCAGTTACTTAGGGGAGACTGAAGCTTTCTTT; abundance: -; j_gene: TRBJ1-1; d_gene: -; v_gene: TRBV6-5
CDR3aa: CASSLSGTFSGYTF; CDR3nt: TGTGCCAGCAGTTTATCCGGGACATTCTCTGGCTACACCTTC; abundance: -; j_gene: TRBJ1-2; d_gene: -; v_gene: TRBV27
CDR3aa: CASSGGASNEQFF; CDR3nt: TGTGCCAGTAGCGGGGGGGCCTCAAATGAGCAGTTCTTC; abundance: once; j_gene: TRBJ2-1; d_gene: TRBD2; v_gene: TRBV6-5
CDR3aa: CASSAGQYYEQYF; CDR3nt: TGTGCCAGCAGCGCGGGACAGTACTACGAGCAGTACTTC; abundance: -; j_gene: TRBJ2-7; d_gene: TRBD1; v_gene: TRBV9
CDR3aa: CASAFGTAIFSETQYF; CDR3nt: TGTGCTAGTGCGTTCGGGACAGCGATTTTTTCAGAGACCCAGTACTTC; abundance: -; j_gene: TRBJ2-5; d_gene: TRBD1; v_gene: TRBV12-5
CDR3aa: CAISERLSGANVLTF; CDR3nt: TGTGCCATCAGTGAACGCCTCTCTGGGGCCAACGTCCTGACTTTC; abundance: -; j_gene: TRBJ2-6; d_gene: -; v_gene: TRBV10-3
CDR3aa: CSVEVGQGASGYTF; CDR3nt: TGCAGCGTTGAAGTGGGACAGGGGGCTTCTGGCTACACCTTC; abundance: -; j_gene: TRBJ1-2; d_gene: TRBD1; v_gene: TRBV29-1
CDR3aa: CASSVDPSGGSHSYEQYF; CDR3nt: TGTGCCAGCAGCGTAGACCCGTCGGGGGGGTCCCACTCCTACGAGCAGTACTTC; abundance: -; j_gene: TRBJ2-7; d_gene: TRBD2; v_gene: TRBV9
CDR3aa: CASNRLGQTNEKLFF; CDR3nt: TGTGCCAGCAACCGCCTGGGACAGACGAATGAAAAACTGTTTTTT; abundance: -; j_gene: TRBJ1-4; d_gene: TRBD1; v_gene: TRBV2
CDR3aa: CASTPTSDRGDEQFF; CDR3nt: TGTGCCAGCACCCCGACTAGCGACCGAGGGGATGAGCAGTTCTTC; abundance: -; j_gene: TRBJ2-1; d_gene: TRBD2; v_gene: TRBV7-9
CDR3aa: CASSTRDTQYF; CDR3nt: TGTGCCAGCAGCACGCGAGATACGCAGTATTTT; abundance: medium-sized; j_gene: TRBJ2-3; d_gene: -; v_gene: TRBV6-5
CDR3aa: CASSPGTSDTGELFF; CDR3nt: TGTGCCAGCAGTCCGGGGACTAGCGACACCGGGGAGCTGTTTTTT; abundance: -; j_gene: TRBJ2-2; d_gene: TRBD2; v_gene: TRBV27
CDR3aa: CAISGTSGGGRNTQYF; CDR3nt: TGTGCCATCAGTGGAACTAGCGGGGGGGGTAGGAATACGCAGTATTTT; abundance: -; j_gene: TRBJ2-3; d_gene: TRBD2; v_gene: TRBV10-3
CDR3aa: CASSTTSGGQETQYF; CDR3nt: TGTGCCAGCAGTACGACTAGCGGAGGCCAAGAGACCCAGTACTTC; abundance: -; j_gene: TRBJ2-5; d_gene: TRBD2; v_gene: TRBV27
CDR3aa: CASSMAEAYGYTF; CDR3nt: TGTGCCAGTAGTATGGCAGAAGCCTATGGCTACACCTTC; abundance: few; j_gene: TRBJ1-2; d_gene: -; v_gene: TRBV19
CDR3aa: CASSIGLALSYNEQFF; CDR3nt: TGTGCCAGCAGTATAGGGCTAGCGCTTTCCTACAATGAGCAGTTCTTC; abundance: -; j_gene: TRBJ2-1; d_gene: -; v_gene: TRBV2
CDR3aa: CASSLPPHNEQYF; CDR3nt: TGTGCCAGCAGTCTCCCACCACATAACGAGCAGTACTTC; abundance: -; j_gene: TRBJ2-7; d_gene: -; v_gene: TRBV27